The sequence of this T cell receptor beta chain was determined in a study of shared clonotypes between healthy human individuals. Germline V gives CDR1 MNHNY, CDR2 SVGAGI (reference sequence). CDR3 length equals 14 residues. The V and J ends lost 6 bases and 4 bases, in that order; junction bases with no gene match: 8. On this clone itself: The target antigen is unknown.

Broader study findings: As a rule, naive subsets had a larger estimated richness than memory subsets.

The assay was immunoSEQ multiplex PCR, and TCRdb's table has in-frame clones only and misses some. Of approximately 2.5 million clones in the sample, roughly 93% were seen once. The V gene is TRBV6-6, the J gene TRBJ1-2; 7 bases line up with TRBD1. The sequence was collected from a man between 18 and 35 years old in good health. Some clones in this sample may be carry-over from other donors' samples. Sequenced input: naive CD4+ T cells from PBMCs. Sample subset: CD45RA+ positively selected. The CDR3 protein is CASRHEGATYGYTF. CDR3 nucleotides: TGTGCCAGCAGACACGAGGGGGCTACCTATGGCTACACCTTC.